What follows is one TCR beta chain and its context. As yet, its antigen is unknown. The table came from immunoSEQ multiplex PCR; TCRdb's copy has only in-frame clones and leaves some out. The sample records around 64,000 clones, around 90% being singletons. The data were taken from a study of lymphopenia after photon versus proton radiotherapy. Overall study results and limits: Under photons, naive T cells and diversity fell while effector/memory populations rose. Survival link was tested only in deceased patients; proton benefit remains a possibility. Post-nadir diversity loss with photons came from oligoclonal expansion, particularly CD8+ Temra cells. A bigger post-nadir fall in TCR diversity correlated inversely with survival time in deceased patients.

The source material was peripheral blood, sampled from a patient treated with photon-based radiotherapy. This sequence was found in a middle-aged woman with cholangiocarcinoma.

The CDR3 protein is CASSLGSTSGSITDTQYF. The CDR3 nucleotides are TGTGCCAGCAGCTTAGGGTCCACTAGCGGGAGTATAACAGATACGCAGTATTTT. The gene calls are TRBV7-9 and TRBJ2-3; the match to TRBD2 covers 11 bases. The CDR3 has 18 amino acids. Trimming at V came to 1 base and at J to 3 bases, leaving 9 bases not matched to a gene. Germline V gene sequence: CDR1 SEHNR, CDR2 FQNEAQ (reference sequence).